Sequencing of this TCR beta chain was carried out in a study of shared clonotypes between healthy human individuals. Study summary: Three CD4 naive, three CD4 memory, two CD8 naive and one CD8 memory plate were used per donor.

A note on this clone: Its specificity is not known.

V lost 0 bases, J lost 9 bases, and 7 bases lay in between. From germline, CDR1 is SGHRS and CDR2 YFSETQ. CDR3 length equals 12 residues. Sequencing used immunoSEQ multiplex PCR; TCRdb keeps in-frame clones, though not all of them. The sample records hundreds of thousands of clones, roughly 70% being singletons. General study results and limits: Among non-shared clonotypes, generation probabilities were lower than among those shared by all four donors. Genetic and exposure-history diversity was limited by the small donor number. Shared across several donors were 5% to 6% of the naive CD4 clonotypes.

This chain connects TRBV5-1 to TRBJ2-1, with no clear D. Sample: memory CD4+ T cells sorted from blood. The subset here: CD45RA-negative fraction. This TCR was sampled from a woman aged 25 to 45 in good health. The CDR3 DNA reads TGCGCCAGCAGCTTGGGGGTGGGTGAGCAGTTCTTC. Translation gives CASSLGVGEQFF.